This passage covers 9 T cell receptor beta chains from one sample sequenced in a study of Tregs in tolerant kidney transplant recipients. Antigens for these TCRs are unknown. The repertoire was sequenced with immunoSEQ multiplex PCR; TCRdb's copy has only in-frame clones and lacks some. The sample holds roughly 19,000 clones; roughly 65% are singletons and the top ten take nearly 3.5%. The sample comprised Tregs from blood cultured with allogeneic cells. Source of these receptors: a human donor in good health.

A single count supports this clone. This chain connects TRBV6-1 to TRBJ2-3; perhaps TRBD2 as D (5 bases). The V gene's germline CDR1 is MNHNS and CDR2 SASEGT. The CDR3 loop spans 12 amino acids. V lost 6 bases to trimming and J lost 5 bases, with 9 bases between them. The CDR3 coding sequence is TGTGCCAGCAGGCTAGCAGGAGATACGCAGTATTTT. Translation: CASRLAGDTQYF.

This clone was counted between two and nine times. The chain joins TRBV9 to TRBJ1-2; 7 bases map to TRBD1. Per germline, CDR1 SGDLS and CDR2 YYNGEE. The CDR3 is 17 amino acids. V shed 0 bases, J shed 2 bases, and the junction held 10 bases outside the gene matches. The CDR3 sequence is CASSVAPPDRVNYGYTF. For the CDR3, the DNA is TGTGCCAGCAGCGTAGCCCCACCAGACAGGGTCAACTATGGCTACACCTTC.

The V gene is TRBV25-1, the J gene TRBJ1-5; D possibly corresponds to TRBD1 (6 bases). Per the germline V gene, CDR1 is MGHDK and CDR2 is SYGVNS. The CDR3 consists of 16 residues. Trimming removed 0 bases at V and 2 bases at J, with 11 bases between. The chain's CDR3 is CASSEYGGPGNQPQHF. The CDR3 DNA sequence: TGTGCCAGCAGTGAATATGGGGGGCCTGGCAATCAGCCCCAGCATTTT.

The J gene is TRBJ1-2, the V gene TRBV6-5; 8 bases map to TRBD1. V shed 0 bases, J shed 3 bases, and the junction held 3 bases outside the gene matches. Germline V gives CDR1 MNHEY, CDR2 SVGAGI. The CDR3 is made up of 15 amino acids. DNA of the CDR3: TGTGCCAGCAGTTACTCAACAGGGGGGGACTATGGCTACACCTTC. Its translation: CASSYSTGGDYGYTF.

The gene calls are TRBV7-6 and TRBJ2-6; D is uncertain. V lost 0 bases, J lost 1 base, and 10 bases lay in between. The germline V gene has CDR1 SGHVS and CDR2 FNYEAQ. CDR3 size: 17 residues. The CDR3 bases are TGTGCCAGCAGCTTAGCGCCCTTCCTGTCTGGGGCCAACGTCCTGACTTTC. Amino acids: CASSLAPFLSGANVLTF.

V gene TRBV7-8 combines with J gene TRBJ2-1; 9 bases are a match to TRBD1. Germline CDR1 is SGHVS and CDR2 is FQNEAQ. There are 16 residues in the CDR3. V shed 5 bases, J shed 6 bases, and the junction held 11 bases outside the gene matches. The CDR3 DNA sequence: TGTGCCAGCAGCGCGCAACAGGGGGCCGGAGTCAATGAGCAGTTCTTC. This sequence encodes CASSAQQGAGVNEQFF.

This chain uses TRBV29-1 with TRBJ1-1, with D maybe TRBD1 (5 bases). Per the germline V gene, CDR1 is SQVTM and CDR2 is ANQGSEA. This CDR3 is built from 14 residues. Trimming took 1 base from V and 5 from J, leaving 14 bases between them. This CDR3 is CSVEVGAKGTEAFF. CDR3 nucleotide sequence: TGCAGCGTTGAAGTCGGGGCAAAAGGGACTGAAGCTTTCTTT.

The chain employs TRBV4-1 and TRBJ1-2; D is ambiguous. Germline loops: CDR1 MGHRA, CDR2 YSYEKL. This CDR3 region has 16 residues. Trimming left V 0 bases short and J 4 bases short, with 15 bases between. The CDR3 loop reads CASSQDSAGWGYGYTF. Here the CDR3 DNA reads TGCGCCAGCAGCCAAGATTCGGCAGGCTGGGGCTATGGCTACACCTTC.

This chain uses TRBV21-1 with TRBJ2-7; the D call of TRBD1 is as the table states it, not checked on the DNA. TRBV21-1 is listed as a pseudogene. CDR3 size: 14 residues. Here the CDR3 DNA reads TGTGCCAGCAGCGCGACAGGAGACTCCTACGAGCAGTACTTC. It translates to CASSATGDSYEQYF.